A selection of T cell receptor beta chains follows, all from one sample in a study of blood T cell repertoires in COVID-19. Only in-frame clones appear in the TCRdb table, and some are missing; sequencing was by immunoSEQ multiplex PCR. The repertoire includes a few hundred thousand clones, roughly 90% of them detected once, and around 2.1% sits in the top ten. The material sequenced was peripheral blood. The source is a man aged 18 to 30 with active or convalescent COVID-19. Both conserved end residues are part of each CDR3. The D gene is left open where the match is weak. Size tells how often a clone was seen (once, few, many) or the class of an expanded clone, and some rows leave it out.

>17|.|TRBJ1-2|TRBV5-6|TRBD1
CASSLGTGQGYDYGYTF
TGTGCCAGCAGCTTGGGTACGGGACAGGGGTACGACTATGGCTACACCTTC
>12|.|TRBJ2-7|TRBV12-3/TRBV12-4|.
CASSSDSFEQYF
TGTGCCAGCAGTTCCGACAGCTTCGAGCAGTACTTC
>14|.|TRBJ2-7|TRBV29-1|TRBD1
CSILKTGDSYEQYF
TGCAGCATACTCAAGACAGGGGACTCCTACGAGCAGTACTTC
>14|.|TRBJ1-1|TRBV10-3|TRBD1
CAISDRVGSTEAFF
TGTGCCATCAGCGACAGGGTGGGGAGCACTGAAGCTTTCTTT
>14|few|TRBJ2-7|TRBV20-1|TRBD2
CSASPSGGSYEQYF
TGCAGTGCTAGTCCCAGCGGGGGCTCGTACGAGCAGTACTTC
>13|.|TRBJ2-7|TRBV28|.
CATYNGSSYEQYF
TGTGCCACCTATAACGGGAGCTCCTACGAGCAGTACTTC
>16|.|TRBJ1-1|TRBV18|TRBD1
CASSPTPGQMNTEAFF
TGTGCCAGCTCACCGACACCGGGACAGATGAACACTGAAGCTTTCTTT
>16|.|TRBJ2-3|TRBV7-6|TRBD2
CASSLTSGRGTDTQYF
TGTGCCAGCAGCTTGACTAGCGGGAGGGGCACAGATACGCAGTATTTT
>13|.|TRBJ1-1|TRBV19|.
CASSIGRRSRAFF
TGTGCCAGTAGTATCGGGAGGCGAAGCCGCGCTTTCTTT
>14|.|TRBJ1-5|TRBV10-3|.
CATTSSAGKQPQHF
TGTGCCACCACCAGCAGCGCAGGGAAACAGCCCCAGCATTTT
>15|.|TRBJ1-1|TRBV7-6|.
CASRTPGHQNTEAFF
TGTGCCAGCAGAACCCCGGGACACCAGAACACTGAAGCTTTCTTT
>15|.|TRBJ2-3|TRBV2|TRBD1
CASRAGQGVTDTQYF
TGTGCCAGCAGAGCCGGACAGGGGGTAACAGATACGCAGTATTTT
>14|.|TRBJ2-7|TRBV2|.
CASLDRGSSYEQYF
TGTGCCAGCCTCGATCGGGGGTCTTCTTACGAGCAGTACTTC
>16|.|TRBJ1-4|TRBV7-9|.
CASSLRAGGRNEKLFF
TGTGCCAGCAGCCTCCGTGCCGGGGGGCGTAATGAAAAACTGTTTTTT
>13|.|TRBJ2-7|TRBV9|TRBD1
CASSPDRDNEQYF
TGTGCCAGCAGCCCCGACAGGGACAACGAGCAGTACTTC
>15|.|TRBJ2-1|TRBV4-1|TRBD2
CASSPGLAGKGEQFF
TGCGCCAGCAGCCCCGGGCTAGCGGGAAAGGGTGAGCAGTTCTTC
>15|few|TRBJ2-1|TRBV20-1|.
CSASQSGFSYNEQFF
TGCAGTGCTAGTCAGAGCGGGTTCTCCTACAATGAGCAGTTCTTC
>16|.|TRBJ2-1|TRBV9|.
CASSVTGGQVYNEQFF
TGTGCCAGCAGCGTCACGGGGGGACAGGTCTACAATGAGCAGTTCTTC
>17|.|TRBJ2-1|TRBV5-1|.
CASSLGVQGYAYNEQFF
TGCGCCAGCAGCTTGGGGGTACAGGGATACGCCTACAATGAGCAGTTCTTC
>18|.|TRBJ1-5|TRBV5-1|TRBD1
CASSYEPLGTGGNQPQHF
TGCGCCAGCAGCTACGAGCCGTTAGGGACAGGGGGCAATCAGCCCCAGCATTTT
>13|.|TRBJ1-2|TRBV5-4|TRBD1
CASSTTGNYGYTF
TGTGCCAGCAGCACGACAGGGAACTATGGCTACACCTTC
>16|.|TRBJ2-1|TRBV28|TRBD2
CASSSPGLANYNEQFF
TGTGCCAGCAGTTCCCCTGGACTAGCGAACTACAATGAGCAGTTCTTC
>13|.|TRBJ1-6|TRBV27|.
CASSQGGNSPLHF
TGTGCCAGCAGTCAGGGCGGCAATTCACCCCTCCACTTT
>17|many|TRBJ1-5|TRBV24-1|TRBD1
CATSVLPGQGSNQPQHF
TGTGCCACCAGTGTCTTACCGGGACAGGGGAGCAATCAGCCCCAGCATTTT